Each of the 30 T cell receptor beta chains below was sequenced from the same sample in a study of long-term antiretroviral therapy in people with HIV. Run at survey level, the immunoSEQ assay was version v3.0. The protocol was immunoSEQ multiplex PCR, while the TCRdb copy is restricted to in-frame clones and leaves out a portion. The sample holds 20,000 to 25,000 clones, 65% to 80% seen once. The sample was unsorted PBMCs, taken 1.2 years after starting antiretroviral therapy. The source is a woman aged 40 to 50 with HIV.

The gene calls are TRBV28 and TRBJ2-7; TRBD1 is a possible D gene (5 bases). Germline V CDR1 and CDR2: MDHEN, SYDVKM. Between the trimmed V and J ends, which lost 5 bases and 6 bases, there was a span of 11 bases. The CDR3 spans 12 residues. The CDR3 sequence: CASSETVTEQYF. CDR3 coding DNA: TGTGCCAGCAGTGAGACAGTTACCGAGCAGTACTTC. The full variable domain, completed using reference TRBV28 and TRBJ2-7, is DVKVTQSSRYLVKRTGEKVFLECVQDMDHENMFWYRQDPGLGLRLIYFSYDVKMKEKGDIPEGYSVSREKKERFSLILESASTNQTSMYLCASSETVTEQYFGPGTRLTVT.

The chain carries TRBV7-9 and TRBJ2-3; no reliable D call. CDR3 length: 15 residues. Germline V lookup: CDR1 SEHNR, CDR2 FQNEAQ (reference sequence). V was shortened by 4 bases and J by 2 bases, with 13 bases between the two germline ends. CDR3 in DNA: TGTGCCAGCAGCTCCCTGGAAACCTACACAGATACGCAGTATTTT. Protein product: CASSSLETYTDTQYF.

V and J are TRBV5-8 and TRBJ2-7; D is possibly TRBD1 (6 bases). The V gene lost 4 bases and the J gene lost 2 bases, with 16 bases spanning the gap. The CDR3 length is 15 residues. The germline V gene encodes CDR1 SGHTS and CDR2 YDEGEE. This CDR3 is CASSVGTQETYEQYF. Written as DNA, the CDR3 is TGTGCCAGCAGCGTCGGGACACAAGAAACCTACGAGCAGTACTTC.

The V and J genes are TRBV5-4 and TRBJ1-1, with 7 positions matching TRBD1. V was clipped by 4 bases and J by 0 bases; unmatched bases: 3. The CDR3 sequence is 14 residues long. Germline values: CDR1 SGHNT, CDR2 YYREEE (reference sequence). The CDR3 nucleotides are TGTGCCAGCAGCCCGACAGGGATGAACACTGAAGCTTTCTTT. It translates to CASSPTGMNTEAFF. Full variable domain (remainder filled in from reference TRBV5-4 and TRBJ1-1): ETGVTQSPTHLIKTRGQQVTLRCSSQSGHNTVSWYQQALGQGPQFIFQYYREEENGRGNFPPRFSGLQFPNYSSELNVNALELDDSALYLCASSPTGMNTEAFFGQGTRLTVV.

V usage is TRBV29-1 and J usage is TRBJ1-1; TRBD1 matches 9 bases. The CDR3 spans 16 residues. Trimming removed 6 bases from V and 0 bases from J; junction bases left unmatched: 11. The germline V gene encodes CDR1 SQVTM and CDR2 ANQGSEA. CDR3 amino acids: CSVSTGGRPMNTEAFF. The CDR3 DNA sequence: TGCAGCGTCTCTACAGGGGGCCGCCCCATGAACACTGAAGCTTTCTTT. The whole variable domain, remainder taken from reference TRBV29-1 and TRBJ1-1, is SAVISQKPSRDICQRGTSLTIQCQVDSQVTMMFWYRQQPGQSLTLIATANQGSEATYESGFVIDKFPISRPNLTFSTLTVSNMSPEDSSIYLCSVSTGGRPMNTEAFFGQGTRLTVV.

The CDR3 here is CASRWQGGGELFF. The CDR3 nucleotides are TGTGCCAGCAGGTGGCAGGGCGGCGGGGAGCTGTTTTTT. The V and J genes are TRBV7-9 and TRBJ2-2; maybe TRBD1 (5 bases). CDR3 length: 13 residues. V shed 6 bases and J shed 7 bases, with 12 bases lying between them. Germline CDR1 SEHNR, CDR2 FQNEAQ (reference sequence).

CDR3 coding DNA: TGTGCCAGCAGCCTTACAGGGTACAATGAAAAACTGTTTTTT. This encodes CASSLTGYNEKLFF. The chain links TRBV9 to TRBJ1-4; tentative D call: TRBD1 (6 bases). CDR3 size: 14 residues. CDR1 is SGDLS, CDR2 YYNGEE, per germline. Trimming removed 4 bases from V and 5 bases from J, with 12 bases in between.

The V gene is TRBV18, the J gene TRBJ2-3; 8 bases are a match to TRBD2. Germline values: CDR1 KGHSH, CDR2 LQKENI. CDR3 length: 15 amino acids. J lost 5 bases, V lost 3 bases, and 7 bases had no gene match. The CDR3 loop is CASSPAGGTGDTQYF. In DNA, the CDR3 is TGTGCCAGCTCACCGGCGGGGGGAACGGGAGATACGCAGTATTTT.

This chain joins TRBV27 and TRBJ2-3; D is ambiguous. Germline CDR1 MNHEY, CDR2 SMNVEV (reference sequence). V lost 3 bases to trimming and J lost 0 bases, with 7 bases between them. The CDR3 covers 14 residues. This chain's CDR3 is CASSLATSTDTQYF. Here the CDR3 DNA reads TGTGCCAGCAGTTTGGCCACTAGCACAGATACGCAGTATTTT.

The chain combines TRBV7-9 with TRBJ1-4; the D is unclear. The CDR3 runs 14 residues. V gave up 5 bases and J gave up 8 bases, with 15 bases separating them. The germline V gene has CDR1 SEHNR and CDR2 FQNEAQ (reference sequence). CDR3 sequence reads: CASSQGAQGEKLFF. Written as DNA, the CDR3 is TGTGCCAGCAGCCAAGGAGCTCAAGGAGAAAAACTGTTTTTT.

This clone was seen a handful of times. The chain is built from TRBV5-6 and TRBJ1-4, with D uncertain. Germline CDR1 SGHDT, CDR2 YYEEEE. Trimming took 1 base from V and 4 from J, leaving 8 bases between them. CDR3 length: 14 amino acids. CDR3 region: CASSLIQSNEKLFF. The CDR3 nucleotides read TGTGCCAGCAGCTTGATCCAGAGTAATGAAAAACTGTTTTTT.

The chain combines TRBV19 with TRBJ2-1; D is ambiguous. V shed 1 base and J shed 6 bases, with 4 bases lying between them. Per the germline V gene, CDR1 is LNHDA and CDR2 is SQIVND (reference sequence). CDR3 size: 12 residues. This CDR3 reads CASSIGFNEQFF. Here the CDR3 DNA reads TGTGCCAGTAGTATAGGGTTCAATGAGCAGTTCTTC.

V usage is TRBV14 and J usage is TRBJ2-5; D might be TRBD1 (6 bases). Per germline, CDR1 SGHDN and CDR2 FVKESK. This CDR3 contains 17 residues. V was shortened by 0 bases and J by 5 bases, with 19 bases between the two germline ends. The CDR3 reads CASSQDRLSTGPETQYF. The CDR3 DNA is TGTGCCAGCAGCCAAGATCGGCTTTCTACAGGGCCGGAGACCCAGTACTTC. The whole variable domain, filled in from reference TRBV14 and TRBJ2-5, reads EAGVTQFPSHSVIEKGQTVTLRCDPISGHDNLYWYRRVMGKEIKFLLHFVKESKQDESGMPNNRFLAERTGGTYSTLKVQPAELEDSGVYFCASSQDRLSTGPETQYFGPGTRLLVL.

This sequence joins TRBV6-1 and TRBJ1-5; no firm D call. The CDR3 is 15 residues long. The V end lost 2 bases, the J end lost 5 bases, and 13 bases lay between the germline ends. The germline gives CDR1 MNHNS, CDR2 SASEGT. Here the CDR3 reads CASSEPGFPHQPQHF. The CDR3, as DNA: TGTGCCAGCAGTGAACCTGGGTTCCCCCATCAGCCCCAGCATTTT.

The V call is TRBV6-5, the J call TRBJ2-7; D possibly corresponds to TRBD1 (5 bases). The CDR3 has 14 amino acids. Germline V CDR1 and CDR2: MNHEY, SVGAGI. V lost 0 bases and J 3 bases, leaving 9 bases between the germline ends. CDR3 nucleotides: TGTGCCAGCAGTTACTCAAGCAGGGACTACGAGCAGTACTTC. Translation: CASSYSSRDYEQYF.

The chain uses TRBV5-6 and TRBJ2-7; D may be TRBD1 or TRBD2 (5 bases each). The CDR3 covers 14 residues. Between the trimmed V and J ends, which lost 3 bases and 2 bases, there was a span of 12 bases. Germline CDR1 SGHDT, CDR2 YYEEEE. CDR3: CASSYGTDPYEQYF. The CDR3, as DNA: TGTGCCAGCAGCTATGGGACGGACCCCTACGAGCAGTACTTC.

CDR3 protein: CASSYERSYEQYF. The CDR3, as DNA: TGTGCCAGCAGTTACGAGAGATCCTACGAGCAGTACTTC. The chain has TRBV6-5 and TRBJ2-7; D unclear. Trimming left V 2 bases short and J 1 base short, with 6 bases between. Germline V gives CDR1 MNHEY, CDR2 SVGAGI. The CDR3 runs 13 residues.

This chain links TRBV28 with TRBJ2-1, with 11 bases aligning to TRBD2. CDR1 and CDR2 from the germline V gene are MDHEN and SYDVKM. The V segment lost 7 bases and the J segment 6 bases; nucleotides outside the gene matches: 8. The CDR3 is 15 amino acids. CDR3 DNA sequence: TGTGCCAGCACCTTAGCGGGAGGGCCTATCAATGAGCAGTTCTTC. Its protein product is CASTLAGGPINEQFF.

V usage is TRBV19 and J usage is TRBJ1-5; D is unresolved. Germline V lookup: CDR1 LNHDA, CDR2 SQIVND (reference sequence). V gave up 2 bases and J gave up 0 bases, with 14 bases separating them. The CDR3 length is 17 residues. DNA of the CDR3: TGTGCCAGTAGTATAACCGCCACCCCCCTTAGCAATCAGCCCCAGCATTTT. Translated, it gives CASSITATPLSNQPQHF.

V is TRBV10-3 and J is TRBJ2-5; unclear D gene. The CDR3 consists of 14 residues. In germline, CDR1 is ENHRY, CDR2 SYGVKD. Deletions cut 0 bases from V and 1 base from J, with 6 bases between. The CDR3 coding sequence is TGTGCCATCAGTGAGTCTGGCGCCCAAGAGACCCAGTACTTC. Its protein is CAISESGAQETQYF.

This clone was seen more than once but under ten times. This chain links TRBV4-2 with TRBJ1-5, with D perhaps matching TRBD1 (6 bases). V lost 0 bases, J lost 2 bases, and 11 bases lay in between. This CDR3 is 16 amino acids long. Per the germline V gene, CDR1 is LGHNA and CDR2 is YNFKEQ. DNA of the CDR3: TGTGCCAGCAGCCAAGAAGACCCAGGGGGCAATCAGCCCCAGCATTTT. Its translation is CASSQEDPGGNQPQHF.

V is TRBV5-1 and J is TRBJ2-5; TRBD2 might be the D (6 bases). The V and J ends lost 5 bases and 3 bases respectively, with 11 bases between them. CDR3 size: 13 residues. Germline V gene data show CDR1 as SGHRS and CDR2 as YFSETQ. CDR3 in amino acids: CASSSGVKETQYF. The CDR3 DNA follows: TGCGCCAGCAGTAGCGGAGTTAAAGAGACCCAGTACTTC.

The chain links TRBV6-5 to TRBJ2-3; D possibly corresponds to TRBD1 (5 bases). The CDR3 sequence is 15 residues long. Germline V gene lookup returns CDR1 MNHEY and CDR2 SVGAGI. V lost 0 bases and J 2 bases, leaving 9 bases between the germline ends. CDR3 sequence (DNA): TGTGCCAGCAGTTACTCTGCAGGGCCCACAGATACGCAGTATTTT. Residues: CASSYSAGPTDTQYF.

CDR3 sequence reads: CASSLEGYSTDTQYF. The CDR3 DNA sequence: TGTGCCAGCAGCTTAGAGGGGTATAGCACAGATACGCAGTATTTT. The V call is TRBV7-2, the J call TRBJ2-3; D may be TRBD1 (5 bases). Germline CDR1 SGHTA, CDR2 FQGNSA. There are 15 residues in the CDR3. Trimming stripped 1 base from V and 0 bases from J, with 8 bases between.

CDR3 amino acids: CASSQNRAYQETQYF. CDR3 nucleotides: TGTGCCAGCAGCCAAAACAGGGCGTACCAAGAGACCCAGTACTTC. The chain has TRBV7-2 and TRBJ2-5; tentative D call: TRBD1 (6 bases). The CDR3 is 15 amino acids. Trimming pared 5 bases from V and 0 bases from J, leaving 13 bases between. Per germline, CDR1 SGHTA and CDR2 FQGNSA. The variable domain in full, completed from reference TRBV7-2 and TRBJ2-5, reads GAGVSQSPSNKVTEKGKDVELRCDPISGHTALYWYRQSLGQGLEFLIYFQGNSAPDKSGLPSDRFSAERTGGSVSTLTIQRTQQEDSAVYLCASSQNRAYQETQYFGPGTRLLVL.

J is TRBJ2-7 and V is TRBV7-9; D not resolved. The germline V gene encodes CDR1 SEHNR and CDR2 FQNEAQ (reference sequence). The ends were cut back, 5 bases at V and 2 bases at J, with 7 bases in the middle. The CDR3 is 12 residues long. This CDR3 reads CASSPRAYEQYF. The CDR3 coding sequence is TGTGCCAGCAGCCCTCGGGCCTACGAGCAGTACTTC.

The genes are TRBV7-2 and TRBJ2-3, with D possibly matching TRBD2 (6 bases). Trimming cost V 7 bases and J 2 bases, with 22 bases left between them. This CDR3 is built from 17 residues. The germline gives CDR1 SGHTA, CDR2 FQGNSA. The CDR3 region has the DNA TGTGCCAGCACTCCCAGGCTTGGGCGGGGTAACACAGATACGCAGTATTTT. It is translated as CASTPRLGRGNTDTQYF.

This clone was observed once. This chain joins TRBV11-2 and TRBJ2-5; 9 bases map to TRBD2. Germline CDR1 and CDR2: SGHAT and FQNNGV. The junction had 10 bases not matched to a gene; V was cut back by 1 base and J by 4 bases. CDR3 length: 17 amino acids. CDR3: CASSLGVSSGMGETQYF. In nucleotides, the CDR3 is TGTGCCAGCAGCTTAGGTGTCTCTAGCGGGATGGGAGAGACCCAGTACTTC.

The CDR3 region has the DNA TGTGCCAGCTGGACAGGGAACCAAGAGACCCAGTACTTC. Its protein product is CASWTGNQETQYF. The chain is built from TRBV6-1 and TRBJ2-5, with 8 positions matching TRBD1. Losses at the gene ends were 8 bases for V and 0 bases for J; bases not matched to a gene: 2. In germline, CDR1 is MNHNS, CDR2 SASEGT. This CDR3 region has 13 residues.

This sequence joins TRBV9 and TRBJ2-1; D might be TRBD1 or TRBD2, each matching 7 bases. This CDR3 comprises 14 residues. V lost 0 bases, J lost 8 bases, and 12 bases lay in between. Germline V lookup: CDR1 SGDLS, CDR2 YYNGEE. CDR3 in DNA: TGTGCCAGCAGCGTAGTATCAGGGGGGGATGAGCAGTTCTTC. Translated, it gives CASSVVSGGDEQFF. Full variable domain (missing parts from reference TRBV9 and TRBJ2-1): DSGVTQTPKHLITATGQRVTLRCSPRSGDLSVYWYQQSLDQGLQFLIQYYNGEERAKGNILERFSAQQFPDLHSELNLSSLELGDSALYFCASSVVSGGDEQFFGPGTRLTVL.